The rows below give T cell receptor beta chains drawn from one sample of a study of T cells in Graves' hyperthyroidism and ophthalmopathy. TCRdb ran MiXCR on the multiplex PCR reads and lists one entry per CDR3 protein. Found here are 650,000 to 750,000 distinct CDR3 sequences, around 15% of them singletons; the top ten hold roughly a tenth. The sample comprised blood. Receptors were obtained from a woman under 30 with Graves' hyperthyroidism. Both conserved end residues are part of each CDR3. The order of the fields is J gene, V gene, clone size, D gene, CDR3 DNA, CDR3 protein. A D gene is named only where the DNA matches it firmly. Clone sizes are given selectively: once, few, many, or a class where the clone is expanded.

J gene: TRBJ1-2; V gene: TRBV28; clone size: -; D gene: -; CDR3 DNA: TGTGCCAGCAAAACCCCTAACTATGGCTACACCTTC; CDR3 protein: CASKTPNYGYTF
J gene: TRBJ2-1; V gene: TRBV29-1; clone size: -; D gene: -; CDR3 DNA: TGCAGCGTTGAATATCGGGGTGGCAATGAGCAGTTCTTC; CDR3 protein: CSVEYRGGNEQFF
J gene: TRBJ2-7; V gene: TRBV6-1; clone size: -; D gene: TRBD2; CDR3 DNA: TGTGCCAGCAGTTATACGCGGGAGGAACCCGAGCAGTACTTC; CDR3 protein: CASSYTREEPEQYF
J gene: TRBJ2-2; V gene: TRBV7-8; clone size: many; D gene: TRBD2; CDR3 DNA: TGTGCCAGCAGCCCGAGGACTAGCGGGGCAACCGGGGAGCTGTTTTTT; CDR3 protein: CASSPRTSGATGELFF
J gene: TRBJ1-1; V gene: TRBV12-3/TRBV12-4; clone size: few; D gene: -; CDR3 DNA: TGTGCCAGCAGTTTAGGGGCCGCCGGTGGGAACACTGAAGCTTTCTTT; CDR3 protein: CASSLGAAGGNTEAFF
J gene: TRBJ2-1; V gene: TRBV4-1; clone size: many; D gene: -; CDR3 DNA: TGCGCCAGCAGCCAAGTTGTGTCTGAGTGGAAACAGTTCTTC; CDR3 protein: CASSQVVSEWKQFF
J gene: TRBJ1-2; V gene: TRBV2; clone size: many; D gene: -; CDR3 DNA: TGTGCCAGCAGTGTGTCGTTATATGGCTACACCTTC; CDR3 protein: CASSVSLYGYTF
J gene: TRBJ2-7; V gene: TRBV6-1; clone size: few; D gene: -; CDR3 DNA: TGTGCCATCTCGTCGGGGCTCTCCTACGAGCAGTACTTC; CDR3 protein: CAISSGLSYEQYF
J gene: TRBJ2-2; V gene: TRBV9; clone size: few; D gene: TRBD1; CDR3 DNA: TGTGCCAGCAGCGTATCGAGCAGGGGGACCGGGGAGCTGTTTTTT; CDR3 protein: CASSVSSRGTGELFF
J gene: TRBJ1-1; V gene: TRBV29-1; clone size: many; D gene: TRBD1; CDR3 DNA: TGCAGCGCAAGACAGGGCGCGAACACTGAAGCTTTCTTT; CDR3 protein: CSARQGANTEAFF
J gene: TRBJ2-7; V gene: TRBV3-1; clone size: -; D gene: TRBD1; CDR3 DNA: TGTGCCAGCAGCTCGGGACAGTTGGACTACGAGCAGTACTTC; CDR3 protein: CASSSGQLDYEQYF
J gene: TRBJ2-7; V gene: TRBV4-3; clone size: -; D gene: -; CDR3 DNA: TGCGCCAGCAGCCAAGATTACTATTTAGTCCCGGGAATCTACGAGCAGTACTTC; CDR3 protein: CASSQDYYLVPGIYEQYF
J gene: TRBJ1-5; V gene: TRBV12-3/TRBV12-4; clone size: many; D gene: -; CDR3 DNA: TGTGCCAGCAGTTTAATCTCCAGTAGCAATCAGCCCCAGCATTTT; CDR3 protein: CASSLISSSNQPQHF
J gene: TRBJ2-1; V gene: TRBV7-2; clone size: -; D gene: -; CDR3 DNA: TGTGCCAGCACCCCAGGTTCGTCCAATGAGCAGTTCTTC; CDR3 protein: CASTPGSSNEQFF
J gene: TRBJ2-1; V gene: TRBV10-3; clone size: few; D gene: -; CDR3 DNA: TGTGCCATCAGTGATAGGGCCAGGCGCCGGAATGAGCAGTTCTTC; CDR3 protein: CAISDRARRRNEQFF
J gene: TRBJ2-1; V gene: TRBV6-1; clone size: many; D gene: TRBD2; CDR3 DNA: TGTGCCAGCAGCCCCCCTAGCGGGAGGGCGAATGAGCAGTTCTTC; CDR3 protein: CASSPPSGRANEQFF
J gene: TRBJ2-1; V gene: TRBV4-1; clone size: many; D gene: -; CDR3 DNA: TGCGCCAGCAGCCAAGAACCGGGACCCTTATACAATGAGCAGTTCTTC; CDR3 protein: CASSQEPGPLYNEQFF
J gene: TRBJ2-7; V gene: TRBV6-2/TRBV6-3; clone size: few; D gene: TRBD2; CDR3 DNA: TGTGCCATCGGGGGGGCCGGATACGAGCAGTACTTC; CDR3 protein: CAIGGAGYEQYF
J gene: TRBJ1-2; V gene: TRBV7-2; clone size: many; D gene: TRBD1; CDR3 DNA: TGTGCCAGCAGCCTTGGGACAGGGGGCCCCTATGGCTACACCTTC; CDR3 protein: CASSLGTGGPYGYTF
J gene: TRBJ1-2; V gene: TRBV20-1; clone size: many; D gene: -; CDR3 DNA: TGCAGTGCTAGAGATTCCCAGGGGTCGGCTATGGGCTACACCTTC; CDR3 protein: CSARDSQGSAMGYTF